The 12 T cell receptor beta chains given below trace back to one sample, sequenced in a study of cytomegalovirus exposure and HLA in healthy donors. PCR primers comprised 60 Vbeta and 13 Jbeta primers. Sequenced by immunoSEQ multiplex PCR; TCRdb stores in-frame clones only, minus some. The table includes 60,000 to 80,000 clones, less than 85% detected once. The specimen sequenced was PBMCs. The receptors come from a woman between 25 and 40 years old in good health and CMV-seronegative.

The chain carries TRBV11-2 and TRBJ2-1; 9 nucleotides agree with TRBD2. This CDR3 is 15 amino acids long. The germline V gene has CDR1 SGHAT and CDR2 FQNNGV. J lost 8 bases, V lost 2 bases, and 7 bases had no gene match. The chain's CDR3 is CASSLRGSGSDEQFF. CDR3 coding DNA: TGTGCCAGCAGCTTAAGGGGTAGCGGGAGCGATGAGCAGTTCTTC.

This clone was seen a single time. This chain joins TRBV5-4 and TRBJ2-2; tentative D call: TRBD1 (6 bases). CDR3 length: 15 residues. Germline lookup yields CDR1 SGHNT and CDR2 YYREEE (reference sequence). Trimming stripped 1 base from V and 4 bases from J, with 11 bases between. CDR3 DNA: TGTGCCAGCAGCTTGAAACAGGGTATCACCGGGGAGCTGTTTTTT. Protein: CASSLKQGITGELFF.

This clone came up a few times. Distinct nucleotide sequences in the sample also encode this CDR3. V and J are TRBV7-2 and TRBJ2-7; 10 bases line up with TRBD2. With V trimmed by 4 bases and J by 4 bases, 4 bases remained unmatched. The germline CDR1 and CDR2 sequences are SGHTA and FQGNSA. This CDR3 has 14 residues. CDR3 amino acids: CASSSSGSQYEQYF. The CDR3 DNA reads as TGTGCCAGCAGCTCTAGCGGGAGTCAGTACGAGCAGTACTTC.

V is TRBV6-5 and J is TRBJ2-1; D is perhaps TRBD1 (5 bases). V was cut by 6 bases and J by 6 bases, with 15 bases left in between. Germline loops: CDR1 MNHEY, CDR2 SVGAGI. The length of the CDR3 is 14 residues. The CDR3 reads CASRPWAGSNEQFF. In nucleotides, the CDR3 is TGTGCCAGCAGGCCCTGGGCAGGGTCCAATGAGCAGTTCTTC.

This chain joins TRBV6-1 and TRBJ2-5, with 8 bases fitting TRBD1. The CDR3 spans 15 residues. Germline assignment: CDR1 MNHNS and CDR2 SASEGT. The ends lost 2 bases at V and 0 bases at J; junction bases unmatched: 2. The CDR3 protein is CASSESDRDQETQYF. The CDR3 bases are TGTGCCAGCAGTGAATCGGACAGGGACCAAGAGACCCAGTACTTC.

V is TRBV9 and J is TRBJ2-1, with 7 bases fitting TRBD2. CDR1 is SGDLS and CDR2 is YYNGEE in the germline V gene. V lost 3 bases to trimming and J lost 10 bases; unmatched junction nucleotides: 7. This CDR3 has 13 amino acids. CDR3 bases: TGTGCCAGCAGCGGACGACTAGCCCAGGAGCAGTTCTTC. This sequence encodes CASSGRLAQEQFF.

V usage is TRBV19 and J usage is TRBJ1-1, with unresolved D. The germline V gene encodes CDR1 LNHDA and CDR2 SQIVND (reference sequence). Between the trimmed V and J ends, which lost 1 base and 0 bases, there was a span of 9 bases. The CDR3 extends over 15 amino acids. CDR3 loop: CASSIVSGVNTEAFF. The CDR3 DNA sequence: TGTGCCAGTAGTATAGTGTCCGGGGTGAACACTGAAGCTTTCTTT. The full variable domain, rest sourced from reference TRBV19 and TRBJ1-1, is DGGITQSPKYLFRKEGQNVTLSCEQNLNHDAMYWYRQDPGQGLRLIYYSQIVNDFQKGDIAEGYSVSREKKESFPLTVTSAQKNPTAFYLCASSIVSGVNTEAFFGQGTRLTVV.

CDR3 nucleotide sequence: TGTGCCAGTACCCTGGGACTCGGCTCTGGAAACACCATATATTTT. Translating it yields CASTLGLGSGNTIYF. V gene TRBV19 combines with J gene TRBJ1-3, with D perhaps TRBD1 (5 bases). V was shortened by 7 bases and J by 0 bases, with 13 bases between the two germline ends. The CDR3 runs 15 residues. Germline CDR1 LNHDA, CDR2 SQIVND (reference sequence).

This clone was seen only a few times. The CDR3 DNA is TGTGCCAGCAGGTCGGCGGGGGGGGAGACCCAGTACTTC. Encoded protein: CASRSAGGETQYF. J is TRBJ2-5 and V is TRBV6-6; 9 bases agree with TRBD2. Germline CDR1 is MNHNY and CDR2 is SVGAGI (reference sequence). The V segment lost 6 bases and the J segment 5 bases; nucleotides outside the gene matches: 4. This CDR3 comprises 13 residues.

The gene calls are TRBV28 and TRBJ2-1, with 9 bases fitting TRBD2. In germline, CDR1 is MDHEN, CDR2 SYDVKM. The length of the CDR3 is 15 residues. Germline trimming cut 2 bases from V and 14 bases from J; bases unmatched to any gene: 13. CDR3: CASSLPAVAGVSKFF. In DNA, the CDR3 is TGTGCCAGCAGTTTACCCGCGGTAGCGGGAGTGTCGAAGTTCTTC.

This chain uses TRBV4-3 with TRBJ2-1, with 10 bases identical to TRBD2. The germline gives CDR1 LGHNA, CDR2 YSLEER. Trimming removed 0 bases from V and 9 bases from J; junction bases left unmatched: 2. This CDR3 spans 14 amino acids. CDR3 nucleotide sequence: TGCGCCAGCAGCCAAGATCAGCGGGAGGGTGAGCAGTTCTTC. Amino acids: CASSQDQREGEQFF.

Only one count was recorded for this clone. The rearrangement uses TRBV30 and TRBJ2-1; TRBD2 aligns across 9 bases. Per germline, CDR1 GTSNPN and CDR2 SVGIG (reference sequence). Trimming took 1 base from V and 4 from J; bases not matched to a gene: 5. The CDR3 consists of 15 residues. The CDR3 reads CAWSGASGNYNEQFF. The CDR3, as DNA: TGTGCCTGGAGTGGAGCTAGCGGGAATTACAATGAGCAGTTCTTC.